These 16 T cell receptor beta chains came from one sample sequenced in a study of PD-1 blockade in classical Hodgkin lymphoma. Time point defined: cycle 4 day 1 (C4D1), after 6 weeks of nivolumab. Autologous stem cell transplantation was followed by relapse in every patient, and brentuximab vedotin exposure varied. TCRdb keeps only in-frame clones here, not all; method: immunoSEQ multiplex PCR. The sample holds 90,000 or so clones, more than 70% seen once. The sequencing here drew on peripheral blood mononuclear cells (PBMCs), taken before the fourth cycle of nivolumab. Source of these receptors: a human donor with classical Hodgkin lymphoma.

The chain couples TRBV6-6 to TRBJ2-7, with 8 bases matching TRBD2. The CDR3 is 14 residues long. Germline loops: CDR1 MNHNY, CDR2 SVGAGI (reference sequence). The CDR3 DNA sequence: TGTGCTACAACCCCCTTAGCGGGGAAGTACGAGCAGTACTTC. Translating gives CATTPLAGKYEQYF.

The gene calls are TRBV6-5 and TRBJ1-4, with D perhaps matching TRBD1 (6 bases). V dropped 10 bases and J dropped 0 bases, with 15 bases sitting between them. The CDR3 length is 15 residues. The germline CDR1 and CDR2 sequences are MNHEY and SVGAGI. CDR3 nucleotide sequence: TGTGCCACGCAGACAGGATGGGCAACTAATGAAAAACTGTTTTTT. Protein: CATQTGWATNEKLFF.

V is TRBV4-1 and J is TRBJ2-1; the match to TRBD2 covers 11 bases. The V gene end was trimmed by 1 base and the J gene end by 4 bases; junction bases not matched to a gene: 12. In germline, CDR1 is MGHRA, CDR2 YSYEKL. The CDR3 length is 19 residues. The chain's CDR3 is CASSQGLAGILIPYNEQFF. DNA for the CDR3: TGCGCCAGCAGCCAAGGACTAGCGGGAATACTAATACCGTACAATGAGCAGTTCTTC.

The rearrangement joins TRBV28 to TRBJ2-7; D gene uncertain. The V gene's germline CDR1 is MDHEN and CDR2 SYDVKM. This CDR3 contains 12 residues. The V gene lost 6 bases and the J gene lost 0 bases, with 6 bases spanning the gap. The CDR3 DNA reads as TGTGCCAGCAGCCTAAGCTCCTACGAGCAGTACTTC. Its protein is CASSLSSYEQYF.

The chain carries TRBV4-1 and TRBJ2-1, with D possibly being TRBD1 (6 bases). Germline V CDR1 and CDR2: MGHRA, YSYEKL. This CDR3 contains 16 residues. Trimming shortened V by 0 bases and J by 6 bases, and 15 bases separated the two germline ends. The CDR3 loop is CASSQDWQGTLNEQFF. CDR3 nucleotides: TGCGCCAGCAGCCAAGATTGGCAGGGGACCCTCAATGAGCAGTTCTTC.

This clone was seen more than once but under ten times. V gene TRBV5-4 combines with J gene TRBJ1-1; maybe TRBD1 (5 bases). Germline CDR1 and CDR2: SGHNT and YYREEE (reference sequence). The CDR3 sequence is 15 residues long. V lost 4 bases and J 6 bases, leaving 19 bases between the germline ends. CDR3 amino acids: CASSGKGLAVPEAFF. In DNA, the CDR3 is TGTGCCAGCAGCGGTAAGGGACTAGCAGTCCCTGAAGCTTTCTTT.

This sequence joins TRBV28 and TRBJ1-2, with D tentatively TRBD1 (6 bases). Trimming left V 2 bases short and J 0 bases short, with 10 bases between. The CDR3 runs 15 residues. Germline CDR1 is MDHEN and CDR2 is SYDVKM. The CDR3 sequence is CASSLRGAPNYGYTF. The CDR3 coding sequence is TGTGCCAGCAGTTTACGGGGGGCGCCTAACTATGGCTACACCTTC.

The rearrangement joins TRBV15 to TRBJ1-1; D is ambiguous. The CDR3 totals 13 residues. Germline V lookup: CDR1 LNHNV, CDR2 YYDKDF (reference sequence). V was pared by 0 bases and J by 3 bases, with 5 bases between. The CDR3 DNA sequence: TGTGCCACCAGCAGAGATGAGGACACTGAAGCTTTCTTT. This codes for CATSRDEDTEAFF.

This clone has a single count. The rearrangement joins TRBV5-4 to TRBJ1-1; possibly TRBD1 for D (5 bases). The V and J ends lost 4 bases and 4 bases respectively, with 11 bases between them. The germline CDR1 and CDR2 sequences are SGHNT and YYREEE (reference sequence). CDR3 size: 13 residues. The CDR3 DNA sequence: TGTGCCAGCAGCAGTCTAGGGGTCACTGAAGCTTTCTTT. Translation gives CASSSLGVTEAFF. Drawing the rest from reference TRBV5-4 and TRBJ1-1, the complete variable domain is ETGVTQSPTHLIKTRGQQVTLRCSSQSGHNTVSWYQQALGQGPQFIFQYYREEENGRGNFPPRFSGLQFPNYSSELNVNALELDDSALYLCASSSLGVTEAFFGQGTRLTVV.

This chain uses TRBV15 with TRBJ1-2; no clear D. V was pared by 3 bases and J by 0 bases, with 11 bases between. CDR1 is LNHNV and CDR2 is YYDKDF in the germline V gene (reference sequence). The CDR3 contains 15 residues. CDR3 sequence reads: CATSRADGANYGYTF. CDR3 DNA: TGTGCCACCAGCAGGGCGGATGGAGCTAACTATGGCTACACCTTC.

J is TRBJ2-3 and V is TRBV28, with TRBD1 matching 10 bases. CDR3 length equals 19 residues. Unmatched junction bases numbered 12, after V lost 3 bases and J lost 0 bases. CDR1 is MDHEN, CDR2 SYDVKM, per germline. CDR3 sequence: CASSFSSWGQGSSTDTQYF. CDR3 nucleotide sequence: TGTGCCAGCAGTTTCTCTAGTTGGGGACAGGGGTCTAGCACAGATACGCAGTATTTT.

J is TRBJ1-5 and V is TRBV9; tentative D call: TRBD1 (6 bases). The CDR3 has 14 residues. Trimming took 4 bases from V and 7 from J, leaving 15 bases between them. The germline V gene has CDR1 SGDLS and CDR2 YYNGEE. CDR3 in amino acids: CASSTRGGGQPQHF. The CDR3 nucleotides are TGTGCCAGCAGCACCCGGGGGGGCGGACAGCCCCAGCATTTT.

CDR3 nucleotide sequence: TGTGCCATCAAGAGCTCGGGGGACGGCCGCAGGACAGATACGCAGTATTTT. Translation: CAIKSSGDGRRTDTQYF. The chain links TRBV10-3 to TRBJ2-3; D is perhaps TRBD2 (6 bases). Trimming left V 7 bases short and J 3 bases short, with 23 bases between. The length of the CDR3 is 17 residues. Germline lookup yields CDR1 ENHRY and CDR2 SYGVKD.

This chain connects TRBV19 to TRBJ2-3, with D maybe TRBD1 (6 bases). Germline V gives CDR1 LNHDA, CDR2 SQIVND (reference sequence). CDR3 length equals 15 residues. V lost 6 bases, J lost 0 bases, and 13 bases lay in between. In DNA form, the CDR3 reads TGTGCCAGTAGGAAACAGGGACCAAGCACAGATACGCAGTATTTT. Protein sequence: CASRKQGPSTDTQYF.

The chain has TRBV7-9 and TRBJ2-3, with TRBD1 matching 7 bases. Germline assignment: CDR1 SEHNR and CDR2 FQNEAQ (reference sequence). This CDR3 region has 15 residues. Trimming at V came to 3 bases and at J to 5 bases, leaving 8 bases not matched to a gene. CDR3 coding DNA: TGTGCCAGCAGCTTTGGGACAGATGAGGGAGATACGCAGTATTTT. Amino acids: CASSFGTDEGDTQYF.

The V call is TRBV7-3, the J call TRBJ2-5, with D maybe TRBD2 (5 bases). CDR1 SGHTA and CDR2 FQGTGA come from the germline V gene. The CDR3 has 15 amino acids. V was trimmed by 5 bases and J by 0 bases, leaving 13 bases between them. The CDR3 protein is CASSPGLSYQETQYF. DNA for the CDR3: TGTGCCAGCAGCCCCGGACTTTCGTACCAAGAGACCCAGTACTTC.